Here is one T cell receptor beta chain with its context. Its target is not known. The repertoire was sequenced with immunoSEQ multiplex PCR; TCRdb's copy has only in-frame clones and lacks some. Of 65,000 to 75,000 clones listed, roughly 80% are singletons. The CDR3 is made up of 13 amino acids. Germline CDR1 and CDR2: LNHDA and SQIVND (reference sequence). Trimming pared 5 bases from V and 5 bases from J, leaving 12 bases between. This entry is derived from a study of T cell responses to AZD1222 COVID-19 vaccine. Study findings and constraints: Among the donors, most were white British and more were female, and clonal diversity was possibly underestimated. It was only a handful of AZD1222 recipients who were seropositive at baseline. Repertoires were collected only later (after the peak T cell response had occurred).

The chain has TRBV19 and TRBJ1-1; TRBD1 is a possible D gene (5 bases). The TCR comes from an adult in good health. The sample here was peripheral blood, taken on day 0 of AZD1222 vaccination. The CDR3 region has the DNA TGTGCCAGTAGTCCCGGACACGGGACTGAAGCTTTCTTT. It yields the protein CASSPGHGTEAFF.